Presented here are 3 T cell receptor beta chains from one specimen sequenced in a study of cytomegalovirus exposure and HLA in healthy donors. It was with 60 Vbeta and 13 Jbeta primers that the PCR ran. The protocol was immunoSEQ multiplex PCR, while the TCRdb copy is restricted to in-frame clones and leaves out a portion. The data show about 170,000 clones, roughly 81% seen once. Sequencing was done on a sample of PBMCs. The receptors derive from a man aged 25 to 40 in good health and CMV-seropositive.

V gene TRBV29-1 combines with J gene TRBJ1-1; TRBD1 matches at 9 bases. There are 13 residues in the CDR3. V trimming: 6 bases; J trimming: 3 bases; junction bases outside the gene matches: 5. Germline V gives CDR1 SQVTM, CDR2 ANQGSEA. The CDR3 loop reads CSVGQGRDTEAFF. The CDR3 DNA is TGCAGCGTCGGACAGGGGAGGGACACTGAAGCTTTCTTT.

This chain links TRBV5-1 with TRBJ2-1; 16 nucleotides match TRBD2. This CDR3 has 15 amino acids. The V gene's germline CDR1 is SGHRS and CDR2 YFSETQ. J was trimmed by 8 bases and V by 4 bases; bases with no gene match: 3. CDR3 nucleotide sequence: TGCGCCAGCAGCCTGGGACTAGCGGGAGGGGATGAGCAGTTCTTC. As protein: CASSLGLAGGDEQFF. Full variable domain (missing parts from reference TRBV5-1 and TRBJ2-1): KAGVTQTPRYLIKTRGQQVTLSCSPISGHRSVSWYQQTPGQGLQFLFEYFSETQRNKGNFPGRFSGRQFSNSRSEMNVSTLELGDSALYLCASSLGLAGGDEQFFGPGTRLTVL.

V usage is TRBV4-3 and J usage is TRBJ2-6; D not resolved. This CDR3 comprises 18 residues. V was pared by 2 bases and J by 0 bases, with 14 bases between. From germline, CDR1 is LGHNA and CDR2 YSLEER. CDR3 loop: CASSQSGHTHSGANVLTF. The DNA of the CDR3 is TGCGCCAGCAGCCAAAGTGGGCATACCCACTCTGGGGCCAACGTCCTGACTTTC.